This TCR beta chain comes out of a study of shared clonotypes between healthy human individuals. Across the study: A donor's plate count was three for CD4 naive and three for CD4 memory; CD8 naive had two and CD8 memory one. General study findings and limits: Apart from blood, nothing was sampled; tissue repertoires likely differ.

Germline V CDR1 and CDR2: SGHRS, YFSETQ. CDR3 length: 16 amino acids. V was clipped by 1 base and J by 6 bases; unmatched bases: 9. Several immunoSEQ plates held equal portions of the genomic DNA taken from each subset. In the original workflow: Sequence data from immunoSEQ were junction-only and lacked quality scores; consequently, filtering differed. Assay used: immunoSEQ multiplex PCR; TCRdb lists only in-frame clones, some missing. That table supplies the V and J calls and clone size; D and trimming were determined from the DNA. There are more than 550,000 clones in the sample; around 91% occur only once, and 34% lies in the top ten. Turning to this clone: Its antigen is unknown.

The sample comprised memory CD8+ T cells from PBMCs. Subset denoted: CD45RO+ cells pooled with CCR7-negative TemRA cells. The TCR originated in a man between 18 and 29 years old in good health. Some clones in this sample may be carry-over from other donors' samples. This chain links TRBV5-1 with TRBJ2-2; 7 positions agree with TRBD2. The CDR3 region is CASSLTGREYPGELFF. The CDR3 coding sequence is TGCGCCAGCAGCTTGACCGGGCGGGAGTACCCCGGGGAGCTGTTTTTT.